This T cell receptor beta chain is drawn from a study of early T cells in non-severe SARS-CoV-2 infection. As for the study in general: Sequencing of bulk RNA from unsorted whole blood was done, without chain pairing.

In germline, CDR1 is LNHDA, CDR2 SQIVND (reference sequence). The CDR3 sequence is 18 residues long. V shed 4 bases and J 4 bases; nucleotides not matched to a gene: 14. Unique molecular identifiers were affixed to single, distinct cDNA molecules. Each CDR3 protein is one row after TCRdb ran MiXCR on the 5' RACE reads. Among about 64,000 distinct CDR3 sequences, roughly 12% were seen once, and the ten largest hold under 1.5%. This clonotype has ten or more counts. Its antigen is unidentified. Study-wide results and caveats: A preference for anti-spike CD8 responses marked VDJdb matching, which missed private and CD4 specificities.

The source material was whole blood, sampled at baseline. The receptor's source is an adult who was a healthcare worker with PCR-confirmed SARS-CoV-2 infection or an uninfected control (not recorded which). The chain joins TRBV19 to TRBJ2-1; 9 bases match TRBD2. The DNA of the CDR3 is TGTGCCAGTAGTAATATGGGACCGGGACTAGCCGTTTACAATGAGCAGTTCTTC. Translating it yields CASSNMGPGLAVYNEQFF.